The rows below give T cell receptor beta chains drawn from one sample of a study of OX40 agonist ivuxolimab in advanced cancers. Here immunoSEQ multiplex PCR was the method, and the copy in TCRdb shows in-frame clones only, minus some. Found here are about 69,000 clones, approximately 84% of them singletons; the top ten hold about 8%. Material: CD4+ or CD8+ T cells sorted from blood, obtained in a trial of the OX40 agonist ivuxolimab. Receptor source: an adult with an advanced solid tumor such as melanoma, head and neck, liver or kidney cancer. The CDR3 runs from the conserved cysteine through the conserved F or W. The order of the fields is D gene, V gene, clone size, J gene, CDR3 DNA, CDR3 protein. D genes are given only for firm matches. Clone sizes are given selectively: once, few, many, or a class where the clone is expanded.

d_call: -; v_call: TRBV6-1; clone_size: -; j_call: TRBJ2-5; cdr3_nt: TGTGCCGCCCGTCGAGGCGGCCGAACCCAAGAGACCCAGTACTTC; cdr3_aa: CAARRGGRTQETQYF
d_call: -; v_call: TRBV7-2; clone_size: -; j_call: TRBJ2-2; cdr3_nt: TGTGCCAGCAGCATAACGGGCACCGGGGAGCTGTTTTTT; cdr3_aa: CASSITGTGELFF
d_call: -; v_call: TRBV7-2; clone_size: -; j_call: TRBJ2-7; cdr3_nt: TGTGCCAGCACCCTACTGGTGGGGCCAACCTACGAGCAGTACTTC; cdr3_aa: CASTLLVGPTYEQYF
d_call: -; v_call: TRBV2; clone_size: -; j_call: TRBJ2-7; cdr3_nt: TGTGCCAGCAGTGCTTCGTTCCTAAGGTCCTACGAGCAGTACTTC; cdr3_aa: CASSASFLRSYEQYF
d_call: -; v_call: TRBV19; clone_size: -; j_call: TRBJ1-1; cdr3_nt: TGTGCCAGTAGACGGGACTTACGGACTGAAGCTTTCTTT; cdr3_aa: CASRRDLRTEAFF
d_call: TRBD1; v_call: TRBV5-6; clone_size: -; j_call: TRBJ1-6; cdr3_nt: TGTGCCAGCAGCTTAAAGACAGGGTCCCTCTATAATTCACCCCTCCACTTT; cdr3_aa: CASSLKTGSLYNSPLHF
d_call: TRBD1; v_call: TRBV4-2; clone_size: -; j_call: TRBJ1-1; cdr3_nt: TGTGCCAGCAGCCAGCCTGGGACAGTGCCTGAAGCTTTCTTT; cdr3_aa: CASSQPGTVPEAFF
d_call: -; v_call: TRBV4-1; clone_size: -; j_call: TRBJ2-7; cdr3_nt: TGCGCCAGCAGCCAAGCACAGATACTCTACGAGCAGTACTTC; cdr3_aa: CASSQAQILYEQYF
d_call: -; v_call: TRBV2; clone_size: -; j_call: TRBJ2-5; cdr3_nt: TGTGCCAGCAGACCGGAGGGCCACCTCGAGCAGACCCAGTACTTC; cdr3_aa: CASRPEGHLEQTQYF
d_call: TRBD2; v_call: TRBV10-3; clone_size: -; j_call: TRBJ2-1; cdr3_nt: TGTGCCATCAGGAGCGGGGGGAGCAATGAGCAGTTCTTC; cdr3_aa: CAIRSGGSNEQFF
d_call: TRBD1; v_call: TRBV7-9; clone_size: once; j_call: TRBJ1-4; cdr3_nt: TGTGCCAGCAGCATCGGACAGGCGCCAAATGAAAAACTGTTTTTT; cdr3_aa: CASSIGQAPNEKLFF
d_call: TRBD1; v_call: TRBV11-2; clone_size: -; j_call: TRBJ1-1; cdr3_nt: TGTGCCAGCAGCAGGACAGGAGCGAACACTGAAGCTTTCTTT; cdr3_aa: CASSRTGANTEAFF
d_call: -; v_call: TRBV7-9; clone_size: -; j_call: TRBJ2-5; cdr3_nt: TGTGCCAGCAGCGTCCGGGACAACTGGTACCAAGAGACCCAGTACTTC; cdr3_aa: CASSVRDNWYQETQYF
d_call: TRBD2; v_call: TRBV4-2; clone_size: -; j_call: TRBJ2-1; cdr3_nt: TGTGCCAGCAGCCAAGGCGGGGGAAGGGGCCGAAACAATGAGCAGTTCTTC; cdr3_aa: CASSQGGGRGRNNEQFF
d_call: -; v_call: TRBV7-3; clone_size: -; j_call: TRBJ2-3; cdr3_nt: TGTGCCAGCAGCTTAACCCCTGGCACAGATACGCAGTATTTT; cdr3_aa: CASSLTPGTDTQYF
d_call: -; v_call: TRBV5-1; clone_size: -; j_call: TRBJ2-5; cdr3_nt: TGCGCCAGCAGCTTGAGATCTCAAGAGACCCAGTACTTC; cdr3_aa: CASSLRSQETQYF
d_call: TRBD1; v_call: TRBV2; clone_size: -; j_call: TRBJ1-6; cdr3_nt: TGTGCCAGCAGGCGGGGACAGGGGGATTCACCCCTCCACTTT; cdr3_aa: CASRRGQGDSPLHF
d_call: -; v_call: TRBV5-4; clone_size: -; j_call: TRBJ1-5; cdr3_nt: TGTGCCAGCAGCTTAGGGGGGAGCAATCAGCCCCAGCATTTT; cdr3_aa: CASSLGGSNQPQHF
d_call: -; v_call: TRBV28; clone_size: -; j_call: TRBJ1-1; cdr3_nt: TGTGCCAGCAGCCTCAGATACATGAACACTGAAGCTTTCTTT; cdr3_aa: CASSLRYMNTEAFF
d_call: -; v_call: TRBV29-1; clone_size: -; j_call: TRBJ2-2; cdr3_nt: TGCAGCGTTGAAGAGGGGTCCGGGGAGCTGTTTTTT; cdr3_aa: CSVEEGSGELFF
d_call: -; v_call: TRBV12-5; clone_size: once; j_call: TRBJ1-1; cdr3_nt: TGTGCTAGTGGTTTGAGGAGAGGAGGGAACACTGAAGCTTTCTTT; cdr3_aa: CASGLRRGGNTEAFF
d_call: -; v_call: TRBV6-9; clone_size: -; j_call: TRBJ2-1; cdr3_nt: TGTGCCAGCAGTACAGGGACGCATGAGCAGTTCTTC; cdr3_aa: CASSTGTHEQFF
d_call: -; v_call: TRBV29-1; clone_size: -; j_call: TRBJ1-4; cdr3_nt: TGCAGCGCGAGGAGGCAGATGGATGAAAAACTGTTTTTT; cdr3_aa: CSARRQMDEKLFF
d_call: -; v_call: TRBV12-5; clone_size: -; j_call: TRBJ1-1; cdr3_nt: TGTGCTAGTGGTTTCCATGAGGGTAACACTGAAGCTTTCTTT; cdr3_aa: CASGFHEGNTEAFF
d_call: -; v_call: TRBV18; clone_size: -; j_call: TRBJ2-3; cdr3_nt: TGTGCCAGCTCACCGCTGGACAGCACAGATACGCAGTATTTT; cdr3_aa: CASSPLDSTDTQYF
d_call: -; v_call: TRBV13; clone_size: -; j_call: TRBJ2-3; cdr3_nt: TGTGCCAGCAGCTTAGGCGGACCCGATTACACAGATACGCAGTATTTT; cdr3_aa: CASSLGGPDYTDTQYF
d_call: -; v_call: TRBV15; clone_size: -; j_call: TRBJ2-2; cdr3_nt: TGTGCCACCAGCAGAGTTACGGGGGCAGGCGCCGGGGAGCTGTTTTTT; cdr3_aa: CATSRVTGAGAGELFF
d_call: TRBD1; v_call: TRBV7-9; clone_size: -; j_call: TRBJ2-2; cdr3_nt: TGTGCCAGCAGGTGGACAGGGGGAAGCACCGGGGAGCTGTTTTTT; cdr3_aa: CASRWTGGSTGELFF
d_call: -; v_call: TRBV5-1; clone_size: -; j_call: TRBJ2-7; cdr3_nt: TGCGCCAGCAGCTTGGGGCCAGGCGTAACCTACGAGCAGTACTTC; cdr3_aa: CASSLGPGVTYEQYF
d_call: -; v_call: TRBV7-2; clone_size: once; j_call: TRBJ2-1; cdr3_nt: TGTGCCAGCAGCCCCTCTAGTGAGCAGTTCTTC; cdr3_aa: CASSPSSEQFF
d_call: -; v_call: TRBV5-4; clone_size: -; j_call: TRBJ1-1; cdr3_nt: TGTGCCAGCAGCTCAACAGGGCCGGGGACTGAAGCTTTCTTT; cdr3_aa: CASSSTGPGTEAFF
d_call: -; v_call: TRBV7-2; clone_size: -; j_call: TRBJ2-7; cdr3_nt: TGTGCCAGCAGCGCCCGGATAGGGGCAGGGATAGCCTACGAGCAGTACTTC; cdr3_aa: CASSARIGAGIAYEQYF
d_call: -; v_call: TRBV7-2; clone_size: -; j_call: TRBJ2-3; cdr3_nt: TGTGCCAGCAGCTTAGATTGGGGGGCAGATACGCAGTATTTT; cdr3_aa: CASSLDWGADTQYF
d_call: -; v_call: TRBV19; clone_size: few; j_call: TRBJ1-1; cdr3_nt: TGTGCCAGTAGGGACAGACCGAACACTGAAGCTTTCTTT; cdr3_aa: CASRDRPNTEAFF
d_call: TRBD2; v_call: TRBV4-1; clone_size: -; j_call: TRBJ2-1; cdr3_nt: TGCGCCAGCAGCCATGTAATCCCTAGGACTAGCGGAAACAATGAGCAGTTCTTC; cdr3_aa: CASSHVIPRTSGNNEQFF
d_call: -; v_call: TRBV7-9; clone_size: -; j_call: TRBJ1-5; cdr3_nt: TGTGCCAGCAGCTTAGCGGGGGGGAGCAATCAGCCCCAGCATTTT; cdr3_aa: CASSLAGGSNQPQHF
d_call: -; v_call: TRBV25-1; clone_size: -; j_call: TRBJ1-1; cdr3_nt: TGTGCCAGCAGTGATTCGAGGGGGGTGATCACTGAAGCTTTCTTT; cdr3_aa: CASSDSRGVITEAFF
d_call: -; v_call: TRBV7-2; clone_size: -; j_call: TRBJ2-5; cdr3_nt: TGTGCCAGCAGCTTAGTAGGTGGCGAAGAGACCCAGTACTTC; cdr3_aa: CASSLVGGEETQYF
d_call: TRBD1; v_call: TRBV19; clone_size: once; j_call: TRBJ2-7; cdr3_nt: TGTGCCAGTAGGGACAGGGGACTTGGCGAGCAGTACTTC; cdr3_aa: CASRDRGLGEQYF
d_call: TRBD1; v_call: TRBV28; clone_size: few; j_call: TRBJ1-2; cdr3_nt: TGTGCCAGCACCAGGGACAGGAACTATGGCTACACCTTC; cdr3_aa: CASTRDRNYGYTF
d_call: TRBD1; v_call: TRBV10-3; clone_size: -; j_call: TRBJ2-7; cdr3_nt: TGTGCCATCAGTGAGCCAGGCCGACAGGGGGTCTACGAGCAGTACTTC; cdr3_aa: CAISEPGRQGVYEQYF
d_call: -; v_call: TRBV11-3; clone_size: -; j_call: TRBJ2-5; cdr3_nt: TGTGCCAGCAGCTTAAGTCGGGGCGGGCACGGAACCCAGTACTTC; cdr3_aa: CASSLSRGGHGTQYF
d_call: TRBD1; v_call: TRBV7-3; clone_size: -; j_call: TRBJ2-7; cdr3_nt: TGTGCCAGCAGCTTATACAGGGGGAACGAGCAGTACTTC; cdr3_aa: CASSLYRGNEQYF
d_call: TRBD2; v_call: TRBV13; clone_size: -; j_call: TRBJ2-1; cdr3_nt: TGTGCCAGCACCCTCAGCCCTCGAGGACTAGCTAACAATGAGCAGTTCTTC; cdr3_aa: CASTLSPRGLANNEQFF
d_call: TRBD1; v_call: TRBV7-9; clone_size: -; j_call: TRBJ2-2; cdr3_nt: TGTGCCAGCAGCTGGACAGGGACCGGGGAGCTGTTTTTT; cdr3_aa: CASSWTGTGELFF
d_call: -; v_call: TRBV2; clone_size: -; j_call: TRBJ1-6; cdr3_nt: TGTGCCAGCAGTTATCGACCAGGGAGCTCCTATAATTCACCCCTCCACTTT; cdr3_aa: CASSYRPGSSYNSPLHF
d_call: -; v_call: TRBV7-7; clone_size: once; j_call: TRBJ1-1; cdr3_nt: TGTGCTAGCAGCTCCAGCGAGAACACTGAAGCTTTCTTT; cdr3_aa: CASSSSENTEAFF
d_call: TRBD1; v_call: TRBV11-2; clone_size: -; j_call: TRBJ1-6; cdr3_nt: TGTGCCAGCAGCTCCAGGACAGGGGAGGCTTCACCCCTCCACTTT; cdr3_aa: CASSSRTGEASPLHF
d_call: -; v_call: TRBV6-5; clone_size: -; j_call: TRBJ2-7; cdr3_nt: TGTGCCAGCAGTTTTAGCCAGTCCTACGAGCAGTACTTC; cdr3_aa: CASSFSQSYEQYF
d_call: -; v_call: TRBV5-6; clone_size: -; j_call: TRBJ1-5; cdr3_nt: TGTGCCAGCAGCTTGGGACAGTATAGCAATCAGCCCCAGCATTTT; cdr3_aa: CASSLGQYSNQPQHF
d_call: -; v_call: TRBV5-8; clone_size: -; j_call: TRBJ2-3; cdr3_nt: TGTGCCAGCAGCTTGACGGGAATAGGAGATACGCAGTATTTT; cdr3_aa: CASSLTGIGDTQYF
d_call: -; v_call: TRBV19; clone_size: -; j_call: TRBJ2-3; cdr3_nt: TGTGCCAGTAGTATCCGGCAGGGGAGATCGGATACGCAGTATTTT; cdr3_aa: CASSIRQGRSDTQYF